What follows describes a single T cell receptor (beta chain). The sample originates from a study of naive and memory T cell subsets. An equimolar mix of two oligonucleotides served as the beta constant-region primer for TRBC1 and TRBC2. TCRdb reanalysed the UMI-ligation and nested PCR reads using MiXCR and keeps one entry per CDR3 protein. This repertoire shows 130,000 to 150,000 distinct CDR3 sequences, about a sixth found once; its top ten account for 0.14% to 0.15%. V lost 1 base, J lost 7 bases, and 7 bases lay in between. The CDR3 spans 12 residues. The germline gives CDR1 SGHTA, CDR2 FQGNSA. This TCR derives from a human donor in good health. The V gene is TRBV7-2, the J gene TRBJ1-1; D is unclear. The sample taken for sequencing was naive CD4+ T cells from blood. DNA of the CDR3: TGTGCCAGCAGCTTAGGCCCAGGTGAAGCTTTCTTT. It codes for CASSLGPGEAFF.